This T cell receptor (beta chain) stems from a study of T cell repertoires in cytomegalovirus infection. For the study at large: From public TCR beta signatures came an indication of both CMV infection and matching HLA type.

The sample holds many counts of this clonotype. TCRdb processed the reads anew with MiXCR; each CDR3 protein has one entry. The sample carries approximately 150,000 distinct CDR3 sequences, about 6.3% recorded once. V gave up 4 bases and J gave up 5 bases, with 8 bases separating them. Per the germline V gene, CDR1 is MDHEN and CDR2 is SYDVKM. This CDR3 spans 12 amino acids. Sequencing used PBMCs. This sequence originates from a human donor in good health (CMV status not recorded). Some clones in this sample may be carry-over from other donors' samples. The rearrangement uses TRBV28 and TRBJ1-2; D gene ambiguous. CDR3 coding DNA: TGTGCCAGCAGTTCTGGGAAGTATGGCTACACCTTC. It is translated as CASSSGKYGYTF.